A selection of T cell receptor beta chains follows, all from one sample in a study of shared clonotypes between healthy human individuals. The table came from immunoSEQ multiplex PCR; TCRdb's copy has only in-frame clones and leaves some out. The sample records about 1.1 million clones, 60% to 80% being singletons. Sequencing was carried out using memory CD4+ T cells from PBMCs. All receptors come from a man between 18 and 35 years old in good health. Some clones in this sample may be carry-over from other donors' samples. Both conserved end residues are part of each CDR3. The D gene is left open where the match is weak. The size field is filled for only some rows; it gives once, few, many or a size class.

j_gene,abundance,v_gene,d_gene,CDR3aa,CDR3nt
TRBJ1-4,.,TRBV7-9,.,CASSLGNRAEKLFF,TGTGCCAGCAGCTTGGGGAACAGGGCCGAAAAACTGTTTTTT
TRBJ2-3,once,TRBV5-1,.,CASSPIPDTQYF,TGCGCCAGCAGCCCAATACCAGATACGCAGTATTTT
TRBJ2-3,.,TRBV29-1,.,CSGGASTDTQYF,TGCAGCGGGGGGGCGAGCACAGATACGCAGTATTTT
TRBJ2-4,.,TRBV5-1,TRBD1,CASSLGQGANIQYF,TGCGCCAGCAGCTTGGGGCAGGGGGCAAACATTCAGTACTTC
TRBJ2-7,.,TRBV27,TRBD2,CASSLREGYEQYF,TGTGCCAGCAGTCTGCGGGAGGGGTACGAGCAGTACTTC
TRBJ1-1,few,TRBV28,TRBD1,CASSSGQGDTEAFF,TGTGCCAGCAGTTCAGGACAGGGGGACACTGAAGCTTTCTTT
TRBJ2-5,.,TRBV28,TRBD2,CASSFDGGWETQYF,TGTGCCAGCAGTTTTGACGGGGGGTGGGAGACCCAGTACTTC
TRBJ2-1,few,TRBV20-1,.,CSASGLVKQFF,TGCAGTGCTAGTGGGCTGGTGAAGCAGTTCTTC
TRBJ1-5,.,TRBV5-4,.,CASSREPGGNQPQHF,TGTGCCAGCAGCCGAGAACCAGGGGGCAATCAGCCCCAGCATTTT
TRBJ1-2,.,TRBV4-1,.,CASSQVQGSQAGYTF,TGCGCCAGCAGCCAAGTACAGGGATCTCAGGCGGGCTACACCTTC
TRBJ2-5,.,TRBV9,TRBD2,CASSVAMTSGSQETQYF,TGTGCCAGCAGCGTAGCTATGACTAGCGGGTCCCAAGAGACCCAGTACTTC
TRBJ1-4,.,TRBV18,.,CASSPPGTRVATNEKLFF,TGTGCCAGCTCACCACCGGGAACCAGGGTGGCAACTAATGAAAAACTGTTTTTT
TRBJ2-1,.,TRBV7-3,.,CASSLRGTYNEQFF,TGTGCCAGCAGCTTGCGGGGTACCTACAATGAGCAGTTCTTC
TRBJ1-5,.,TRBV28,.,CASSQGSQPQHF,TGTGCCAGCAGCCAGGGGTCCCAGCCCCAGCATTTT